These T cell receptor beta chains were read from a single sample in a study of response to subunit inactivated influenza vaccine. TCRdb re-called the RT-PCR reads with MiXCR, one entry per CDR3 protein. Seen here are around 530,000 distinct CDR3 sequences, 16% observed once, and the top ten hold about 3%. The sample consisted of CD4+ T cells sorted from PBMCs, taken roughly 24 months after vaccination. These receptors were obtained from a man between 50 and 69 years old who received an inactivated influenza vaccine. CDR3s include the opening cysteine and the closing phenylalanine or tryptophan. A D gene is named only where the DNA matches it firmly. The size field is filled for only some rows; it gives once, few, many or a size class.

d_gene: TRBD2
j_gene: TRBJ2-3
v_gene: TRBV4-2
abundance: few
CDR3nt: TGTGCCAGCAGCCAAGAGGATCGCAGCGGGAGGGCCGGGGTAGATACGCAGTATTTT
CDR3aa: CASSQEDRSGRAGVDTQYF

d_gene: NA
j_gene: TRBJ2-1
v_gene: TRBV20-1
abundance: few
CDR3nt: TGCAGTGCAAGAACCGGGGGGCCTGACAAAGAGCAGTTCTTC
CDR3aa: CSARTGGPDKEQFF

d_gene: TRBD1
j_gene: TRBJ1-1
v_gene: TRBV3-1
abundance: NA
CDR3nt: TGTGCCAGCACCTCCTACACAGGGGGCGGCAGCTTCACTGAAGCTTTCTTT
CDR3aa: CASTSYTGGGSFTEAFF

d_gene: TRBD2
j_gene: TRBJ2-3
v_gene: TRBV7-3
abundance: few
CDR3nt: TGTGCCAGCAGCAAAACGCTAGCGGGAACCTCCTATTCGGGGACAGATACGCAGTATTTT
CDR3aa: CASSKTLAGTSYSGTDTQYF

d_gene: NA
j_gene: TRBJ2-1
v_gene: TRBV20-1
abundance: NA
CDR3nt: TGCAGTGCCAGTCTGCTAGGGAGGAACTACAATGAGCAGTTCTTC
CDR3aa: CSASLLGRNYNEQFF

d_gene: TRBD1
j_gene: TRBJ2-7
v_gene: TRBV30
abundance: NA
CDR3nt: TGTGCCTGGACACCTTTTAGGGGGCTAAACGAGCAGTACTTC
CDR3aa: CAWTPFRGLNEQYF

d_gene: NA
j_gene: TRBJ1-3
v_gene: TRBV4-3
abundance: NA
CDR3nt: TGCGCCAGCAGCCCGACACCAAGCTCTGGAAACACCATATATTTT
CDR3aa: CASSPTPSSGNTIYF

d_gene: NA
j_gene: TRBJ2-7
v_gene: TRBV5-1
abundance: NA
CDR3nt: TGCGCCAGCAGCCCGGGCCCAGGGCGGGACGAGCAGTACTTC
CDR3aa: CASSPGPGRDEQYF

d_gene: NA
j_gene: TRBJ2-2
v_gene: TRBV5-1
abundance: few
CDR3nt: TGCGCCAGCACTCAAAGCTTGGCGGGCACCGGGGAGCTGTTTTTT
CDR3aa: CASTQSLAGTGELFF

d_gene: NA
j_gene: TRBJ1-2
v_gene: TRBV6-5
abundance: NA
CDR3nt: TGTGCCAGCAGTTACTTGCGGACCAGTCCAAGAGGCTACACCTTC
CDR3aa: CASSYLRTSPRGYTF

d_gene: NA
j_gene: TRBJ2-1
v_gene: TRBV7-6
abundance: NA
CDR3nt: TGTGCCAGCAGCTTAGGACAGCCAGACCTCAATGAGCAGTTCTTC
CDR3aa: CASSLGQPDLNEQFF

d_gene: TRBD1
j_gene: TRBJ2-3
v_gene: TRBV27
abundance: few
CDR3nt: TGTGCCAGCAGAACCCGGGACAGAAGCACAGATACGCAGTATTTT
CDR3aa: CASRTRDRSTDTQYF

d_gene: NA
j_gene: TRBJ1-2
v_gene: TRBV4-2
abundance: NA
CDR3nt: TGTGCCAGCAGCCAAGTTAACTCCGACACCAAATGGGGCTACACCTTC
CDR3aa: CASSQVNSDTKWGYTF

d_gene: NA
j_gene: TRBJ2-3
v_gene: TRBV3-1
abundance: few
CDR3nt: TGTGCCAGCAGCCGCCGGTCAGATACGCAGTATTTT
CDR3aa: CASSRRSDTQYF

d_gene: NA
j_gene: TRBJ2-1
v_gene: TRBV12-3/TRBV12-4
abundance: NA
CDR3nt: TGTGCCAGCAGTTGGGGATACGGTGAGCAGTTCTTC
CDR3aa: CASSWGYGEQFF

d_gene: NA
j_gene: TRBJ2-3
v_gene: TRBV6-5
abundance: many
CDR3nt: TGTGCCAGCAGTTTGGGGACGATCACAGATACGCAGTATTTT
CDR3aa: CASSLGTITDTQYF